This record concerns one T cell receptor (beta chain) sequence. Its specific antigen is unknown. No base quality information exists; no much larger clone differs at one position. This record belongs to a study of response to subunit inactivated influenza vaccine (dated by TCRdb to between 2018 and 2020). For the wider study: Deep quantitative T cell receptor repertoire profiling was used in the study to track responses to a trivalent subunit inactivated influenza vaccine. Results and caveats for the whole study, not just this receptor: The authors proposed that each seasonal influenza vaccination may bring in only a limited number of new T cells.

The library was prepared using RT-PCR. Sequencer: Illumina HiSeq 2500. TCRdb reanalyzed the raw reads on its own, using fastp at Q25 for trimming and MiXCR for clone calling, and kept in-frame beta chains. Each entry merges the rows of one CDR3 protein and shows their most common DNA and genes. The sample profile shows almost 600,000 distinct CDR3 sequences; 12% to 15% of them were found once. Approximately 10% of the sample goes to the ten largest clones. The sequences come from PBMCs from blood, collected 11 to 12 days after vaccination. The TCR sequence derives from a man aged 50 or older who received an inactivated influenza vaccine. Donor details come from another sample of the same person, matched by shared clones.

The CDR3 has the sequence CASSYDYYNEQFF. The nucleotide sequence is given as TGTGCCAGTAGTTACGACTACTACAATGAGCAGTTCTTC. In this chain, TRBV19 is recombined with TRBJ2-1; TRBD2 might be the D gene, on 5 matching bases. V is pared back by 5 bases and J by 3 bases, with 8 bases lying between the germline termini. CDR1 and CDR2 (LNHDA, SQIVND) derive from the germline V gene (reference sequence). The CDR3 holds 13 amino acids from the cysteine to the phenylalanine. Only the CDR3 part of the read is kept: 39 bases, read in frame from the first base.